This paragraph reports one T cell receptor delta chain. What it binds is not known. The CDR3 sequence is 22 residues long. Trimming left V 0 bases short and J 0 bases short, with 29 bases between. CDR1 is TSWWSYY, CDR2 QGS, per germline. Sequences come from RNA converted to cDNA by reverse transcription. CDR3 amplicons came from multiplex PCR with pooled V-gene forward and constant-region reverse primers. TCRdb processed the multiplex PCR reads again with the CATT caller. Here the sample spans 54,000 or so delta-chain clones, roughly 15% being singletons. These data originate in a study of Vδ1+ human thymocytes. Sorted Vdelta1+ thymocytes were about 97% to 99.6% pure. Notes on the study in general: Thymic delta-chain repertoires held around 20% Vdelta2 sequences and few Vdelta3, despite high sort purity. Bulk data may be misread because of unexpected Vdelta2 sequences. Thymic TRG and TRD repertoires appeared highly polyclonal. Donors shared many TRG clonotypes but few TRD clonotypes.

This chain uses TRDV1 with TRDJ1; TRDD3 is a possible D gene (8 bases). The sample taken for sequencing was Vdelta1+ gamma-delta thymocytes from the thymus. As for subset: FACS-sorted CD3+ TCRalphabeta- TCRVdelta1+ TCRVdelta2- thymocytes. This receptor was obtained from a boy under two years old who had congenital heart surgery. CDR3 nucleotide sequence: TGTGCTCTTGGGGAACTAGTAATTCCTACAGGCTTGGGGGATCTCTACACCGATAAACTCATCTTT. Translated, it gives CALGELVIPTGLGDLYTDKLIF.